The 25 T cell receptor beta chains reported below all come from one sample, sequenced in a study of blood T cell repertoires in COVID-19. Profiling relied on immunoSEQ multiplex PCR, and the TCRdb table lists in-frame clones only, not all of them. Of 200,000 to 300,000 clones listed, around 85% were seen once; the top ten hold about 2.9%. The sample consisted of peripheral blood. These receptors all stem from a woman in her twenties or thirties who had recovered from COVID-19.

The chain recombines TRBV27 with TRBJ1-1; the D is unclear. The CDR3 spans 13 residues. Per germline, CDR1 MNHEY and CDR2 SMNVEV (reference sequence). V was shortened by 8 bases and J by 1 base, with 11 bases between the two germline ends. CDR3 region: CASGIAGNTEAFF. CDR3 in DNA: TGTGCCAGCGGAATAGCGGGGAACACTGAAGCTTTCTTT.

The rearrangement links TRBV5-1 to TRBJ2-5; weak D call: TRBD1 (6 bases). Per the germline V gene, CDR1 is SGHRS and CDR2 is YFSETQ. V shed 4 bases and J shed 1 base, with 11 bases lying between them. The CDR3 has 14 residues. As DNA, the CDR3 is TGCGCCAGCAGCCCTACAGGGATCCAAGAGACCCAGTACTTC. This encodes CASSPTGIQETQYF.

The V call is TRBV11-2, the J call TRBJ2-5; a weak D match, TRBD2 (6 bases). Trimming took off 5 bases at V and 5 bases at J, with 18 bases between the two ends. Germline CDR1 and CDR2: SGHAT and FQNNGV. The CDR3 is made up of 15 amino acids. DNA for the CDR3: TGTGCCAGCAGCCCGCGGGGTAGCATCACTGAGACCCAGTACTTC. This gives the protein CASSPRGSITETQYF.

This chain connects TRBV13 to TRBJ2-2; D perhaps matches TRBD1 (6 bases). Germline values: CDR1 PRHDT, CDR2 FYEKMQ (reference sequence). The CDR3 totals 15 residues. Between the trimmed V and J ends, which lost 5 bases and 0 bases, there was a span of 10 bases. CDR3 region: CASSPGTPNTGELFF. CDR3 in DNA: TGTGCCAGCAGCCCCGGGACACCGAACACCGGGGAGCTGTTTTTT. Combining the CDR3 with reference TRBV13 and TRBJ2-2 gives the whole variable domain AAGVIQSPRHLIKEKRETATLKCYPIPRHDTVYWYQQGPGQDPQFLISFYEKMQSDKGSIPDRFSAQQFSDYHSELNMSSLELGDSALYFCASSPGTPNTGELFFGEGSRLTVL.

The chain is built from TRBV6-5 and TRBJ2-5; no reliable D call. The germline gives CDR1 MNHEY, CDR2 SVGAGI. This CDR3 is 14 amino acids long. V lost 3 bases, J lost 7 bases, and 15 bases lay in between. CDR3 sequence reads: CASSYSRVLWTQYF. DNA for the CDR3: TGTGCCAGCAGTTATTCTAGAGTGTTGTGGACCCAGTACTTC.

The V and J genes are TRBV19 and TRBJ2-3, with D perhaps matching TRBD1 (6 bases). This CDR3 region has 17 residues. V gave up 1 base and J gave up 1 base, with 15 bases separating them. The germline V gene has CDR1 LNHDA and CDR2 SQIVND (reference sequence). The CDR3 reads CASSIVGAGVGTDTQYF. In nucleotides, the CDR3 is TGTGCCAGTAGTATAGTGGGAGCAGGGGTGGGCACAGATACGCAGTATTTT.

The chain is built from TRBV27 and TRBJ2-3; TRBD2 matches 9 bases. This CDR3 spans 17 amino acids. The germline V gene has CDR1 MNHEY and CDR2 SMNVEV (reference sequence). The V and J ends lost 7 bases and 0 bases, in that order; junction bases with no gene match: 11. In DNA form, the CDR3 reads TGTGCCAGCAAGCTAGCGGGGACCCTACTAAGCACAGATACGCAGTATTTT. Its translation: CASKLAGTLLSTDTQYF.

The V and J genes are TRBV7-8 and TRBJ2-7; 7 positions agree with TRBD2. Germline-derived CDR1 and CDR2 are SGHVS and FQNEAQ. This CDR3 is built from 15 residues. Trimming removed 4 bases from V and 2 bases from J; junction bases left unmatched: 8. The CDR3, as DNA: TGTGCCAGCAGCTCCGACGGGAGGTCGCCCTACGAGCAGTACTTC. It codes for CASSSDGRSPYEQYF.

Notes on this clone: This same CDR3 is encoded by further DNA sequences in the sample. The V and J genes are TRBV12-3 or TRBV12-4 and TRBJ1-1, with D maybe TRBD1 (5 bases). Trimming shortened V by 5 bases and J by 1 base, and 5 bases separated the two germline ends. The CDR3 is 12 residues long. CDR3 in amino acids: CASSRGNTEAFF. In DNA, the CDR3 is TGTGCCAGCAGTAGGGGGAACACTGAAGCTTTCTTT.

The chain couples TRBV7-9 to TRBJ2-5; 9 bases map to TRBD1. This CDR3 is 15 amino acids long. The V gene end was trimmed by 4 bases and the J gene end by 2 bases; junction bases not matched to a gene: 5. Germline CDR1 reads SEHNR; CDR2 reads FQNEAQ (reference sequence). Here the CDR3 reads CASSWTDRGQETQYF. CDR3 DNA sequence: TGTGCCAGCAGCTGGACGGACAGGGGACAAGAGACCCAGTACTTC. The full variable domain, rest sourced from reference TRBV7-9 and TRBJ2-5, is DTGVSQNPRHKITKRGQNVTFRCDPISEHNRLYWYRQTLGQGPEFLTYFQNEAQLEKSRLLSDRFSAERPKGSFSTLEIQRTEQGDSAMYLCASSWTDRGQETQYFGPGTRLLVL.

The rearrangement uses TRBV6-2 or TRBV6-3 and TRBJ1-5, with D perhaps TRBD1 (6 bases). The CDR3 is 15 amino acids. The V end lost 6 bases, the J end lost 0 bases, and 12 bases lay between the germline ends. Germline CDR1 is MNHEY and CDR2 is SVGEGT. CDR3 protein: CASSPPGDSNQPQHF. The CDR3 DNA is TGTGCCAGCAGCCCCCCAGGGGATAGCAATCAGCCCCAGCATTTT.

The chain uses TRBV7-2 and TRBJ1-2; the D is unclear. V dropped 1 base and J dropped 2 bases, with 5 bases sitting between them. CDR1 is SGHTA and CDR2 is FQGNSA in the germline V gene. The CDR3 length is 13 residues. CDR3 region: CASSLVQNYGYTF. The CDR3 DNA is TGTGCCAGCAGCTTAGTTCAGAACTATGGCTACACCTTC.

V and J are TRBV4-1 and TRBJ2-3, with TRBD2 matching over 7 bases. In germline, CDR1 is MGHRA, CDR2 YSYEKL. This CDR3 spans 17 amino acids. Germline trimming cut 0 bases from V and 5 bases from J; bases unmatched to any gene: 11. DNA of the CDR3: TGCGCCAGCAGCCAAGATTCGGCGGGGGAGTGGGAAGATACGCAGTATTTT. Its translation: CASSQDSAGEWEDTQYF.

This chain joins TRBV27 and TRBJ2-1; 12 nucleotides align to TRBD2. The J segment lost 8 bases and the V segment lost 6 bases, leaving 11 bases of the junction unmatched. Per germline, CDR1 MNHEY and CDR2 SMNVEV (reference sequence). The CDR3 covers 16 residues. CDR3: CASSLGTSGRRDEQFF. Written as DNA, the CDR3 is TGTGCCAGCAGCCTCGGGACTAGCGGGCGAAGGGATGAGCAGTTCTTC.

This clone is a singleton in its sample. The rearrangement uses TRBV9 and TRBJ2-3; TRBD2 matches at 7 bases. CDR3 length: 15 residues. The germline V gene encodes CDR1 SGDLS and CDR2 YYNGEE. V shed 2 bases and J 1 base; nucleotides not matched to a gene: 4. The CDR3 DNA sequence: TGTGCCAGCAGCGTTTCACGGGGGGGCACAGATACGCAGTATTTT. Amino acids: CASSVSRGGTDTQYF.

The CDR3 nucleotides are TGTGCCAGCAGCTTAGGGGCAGGCCTTCGATACGAGCAGTACTTC. Residues: CASSLGAGLRYEQYF. V gene TRBV7-2 combines with J gene TRBJ2-7; D is undetermined. Between the trimmed V and J ends, which lost 1 base and 4 bases, there was a span of 14 bases. The germline V gene has CDR1 SGHTA and CDR2 FQGNSA. The CDR3 runs 15 residues.

The rearrangement joins TRBV18 to TRBJ1-6; possible D gene TRBD1, 6 bases. The length of the CDR3 is 17 residues. Germline V gene sequence: CDR1 KGHSH, CDR2 LQKENI. Trimming took off 5 bases at V and 1 base at J, with 15 bases between the two ends. This CDR3 reads CASSTTGFGSYNSPLHF. The CDR3 DNA reads TGTGCCAGCTCAACAACAGGGTTCGGGTCCTATAATTCACCCCTCCACTTT.

This chain joins TRBV7-2 and TRBJ2-7; weak D call: TRBD1 (6 bases). The CDR3 consists of 15 residues. CDR1 is SGHTA, CDR2 FQGNSA, per germline. Trimming removed 3 bases from V and 4 bases from J, with 16 bases in between. This CDR3 reads CASSLRGSVGYEQYF. The CDR3 nucleotides read TGTGCCAGCAGCTTGAGGGGGTCGGTTGGGTACGAGCAGTACTTC.

The chain couples TRBV15 to TRBJ2-3; 10 positions agree with TRBD1. Germline lookup yields CDR1 LNHNV and CDR2 YYDKDF (reference sequence). The CDR3 length is 15 residues. With V trimmed by 6 bases and J by 4 bases, 7 bases remained unmatched. The CDR3 sequence: CATRHDRGRSDTQYF. In DNA form, the CDR3 reads TGTGCCACCAGGCACGACAGGGGGCGTTCAGATACGCAGTATTTT.

Here the CDR3 reads CASRELRRVRVEAFF. In DNA, the CDR3 is TGCGCCAGCAGAGAATTAAGGAGGGTTCGGGTAGAAGCTTTCTTT. V and J are TRBV23-1 and TRBJ1-1; the D is unclear. TRBV23-1 is treated as an ORF (open reading frame) with a function not yet certain. The V gene lost 6 bases and the J gene lost 8 bases, with 22 bases spanning the gap. This CDR3 has 15 residues.

This clone has just a few counts. The CDR3 DNA reads TGTGCCAGCAGCTTAGGTGGGAGGCGTAGCAATCAGCCCCAGCATTTT. It encodes CASSLGGRRSNQPQHF. The V and J genes are TRBV7-2 and TRBJ1-5; D is unclear. The CDR3 is 16 amino acids. Trimming removed 1 base at V and 0 bases at J, with 10 bases between. Germline CDR1 is SGHTA and CDR2 is FQGNSA. The full variable domain, rest sourced from reference TRBV7-2 and TRBJ1-5, is GAGVSQSPSNKVTEKGKDVELRCDPISGHTALYWYRQSLGQGLEFLIYFQGNSAPDKSGLPSDRFSAERTGGSVSTLTIQRTQQEDSAVYLCASSLGGRRSNQPQHFGDGTRLSIL.

The chain employs TRBV27 and TRBJ2-4, with D maybe TRBD2 (7 bases). V gave up 2 bases and J gave up 5 bases, with 13 bases separating them. Germline V gene lookup returns CDR1 MNHEY and CDR2 SMNVEV (reference sequence). This CDR3 contains 15 residues. The CDR3 is CASSLGGGTENIQYF. In DNA, the CDR3 is TGTGCCAGCAGTTTAGGGGGGGGCACCGAAAACATTCAGTACTTC.

J is TRBJ1-5 and V is TRBV7-9; D ambiguous. Germline-derived CDR1 and CDR2 are SEHNR and FQNEAQ (reference sequence). The CDR3 covers 13 residues. Trimming took off 2 bases at V and 5 bases at J, with 7 bases between the two ends. The CDR3 sequence is CASSLFSDQPQHF. As DNA, the CDR3 is TGTGCCAGCAGCTTATTTTCAGATCAGCCCCAGCATTTT.

The rearrangement uses TRBV10-1 and TRBJ2-7; 9 positions match TRBD1. Unmatched junction bases numbered 12, after V lost 6 bases and J lost 6 bases. The CDR3 is 15 amino acids. CDR1 and CDR2 (germline): WNHNN, SYGVQD (reference sequence). The CDR3 protein is CASRNRDRVFCEQYF. CDR3 DNA sequence: TGCGCCAGCAGAAACCGGGACAGGGTTTTTTGCGAGCAGTACTTC.

The genes are TRBV3-1 (or the pseudogene TRBV3-2) and TRBJ2-2, with D possibly matching TRBD2 (6 bases). Germline CDR1 LGHDT, CDR2 YNNKEL (reference sequence). There are 16 residues in the CDR3. V was pared by 1 base and J by 3 bases, with 12 bases between. Here the CDR3 DNA reads TGTGCCAGCAGCCAAGTGGGCCCTAGCGACACCGGGGAGCTGTTTTTT. This translates into CASSQVGPSDTGELFF.